This TCR beta chain was captured by sequencing in a study of graft-versus-host responses after intestinal transplantation. The junction had 5 bases not matched to a gene; V was cut back by 0 bases and J by 4 bases. CDR1 SGHRS and CDR2 YFSETQ come from the germline V gene. There are 15 residues in the CDR3. Remarks on this clone: What it binds is unknown.

Profiled with immunoSEQ multiplex PCR; TCRdb holds only in-frame clones, not every one. The repertoire holds some 110,000 clones, 85% to 95% seen once, with 0.2% to 0.25% in the top ten. The rearrangement joins TRBV5-1 to TRBJ2-7; 9 bases line up with TRBD1. The source of this sequence is a human donor who was the organ donor for an intestinal transplant. Material: unstimulated CD4+ T cells sorted from spleen or lymph node cells, obtained before transplant. As DNA, the CDR3 is TGCGCCAGCAGCTTGGCCGGGACAGGGTCGTACGAGCAGTACTTC. Protein sequence: CASSLAGTGSYEQYF.